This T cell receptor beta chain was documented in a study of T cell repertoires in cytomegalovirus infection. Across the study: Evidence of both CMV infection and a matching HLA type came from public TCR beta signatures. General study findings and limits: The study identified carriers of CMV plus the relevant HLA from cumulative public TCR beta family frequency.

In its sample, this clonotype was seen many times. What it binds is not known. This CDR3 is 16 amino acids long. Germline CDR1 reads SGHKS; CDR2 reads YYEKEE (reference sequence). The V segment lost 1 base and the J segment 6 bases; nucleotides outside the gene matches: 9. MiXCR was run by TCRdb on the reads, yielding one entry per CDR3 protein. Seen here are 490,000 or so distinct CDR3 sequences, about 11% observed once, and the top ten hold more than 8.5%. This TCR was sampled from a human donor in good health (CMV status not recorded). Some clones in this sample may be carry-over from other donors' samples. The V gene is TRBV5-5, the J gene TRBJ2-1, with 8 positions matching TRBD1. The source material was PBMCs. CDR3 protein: CASSLTGTGGGNEQFF. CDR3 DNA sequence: TGTGCCAGCAGCTTGACCGGGACAGGAGGCGGCAATGAGCAGTTCTTC.